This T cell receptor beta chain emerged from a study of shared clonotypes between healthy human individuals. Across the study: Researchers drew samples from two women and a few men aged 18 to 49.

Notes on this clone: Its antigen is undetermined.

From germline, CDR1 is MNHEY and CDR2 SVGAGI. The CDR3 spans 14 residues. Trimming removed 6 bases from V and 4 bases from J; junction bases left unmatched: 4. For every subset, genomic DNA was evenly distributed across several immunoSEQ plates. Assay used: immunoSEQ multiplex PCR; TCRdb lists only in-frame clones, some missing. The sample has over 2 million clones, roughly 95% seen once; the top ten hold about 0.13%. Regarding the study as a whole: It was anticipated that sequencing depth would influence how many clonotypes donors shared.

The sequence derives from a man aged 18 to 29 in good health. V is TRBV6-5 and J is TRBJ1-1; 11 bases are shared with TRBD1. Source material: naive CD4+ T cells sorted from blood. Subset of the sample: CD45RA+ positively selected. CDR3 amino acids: CASRRGQGGTEAFF. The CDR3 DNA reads TGTGCCAGCAGGAGGGGACAGGGGGGCACTGAAGCTTTCTTT.